In its sample, the clone carrying this T cell receptor (beta chain) was seen a few times. Its antigen is not known. The record originates from a study of early T cells in non-severe SARS-CoV-2 infection. Study-wide results and limits: CD4 and private specificities were missed by VDJdb matching, which favored anti-spike CD8 responses.

Each CDR3 protein is one row after TCRdb ran MiXCR on the 5' RACE reads. The table lists nearly 110,000 distinct CDR3 sequences, over 8.5% of them singletons. CDR3 length: 13 residues. Trimming pared 0 bases from V and 7 bases from J, leaving 9 bases between. The germline CDR1 and CDR2 sequences are MNHEY and SVGEGT. The sequence was obtained from an adult who was a healthcare worker with PCR-confirmed SARS-CoV-2 infection or an uninfected control (not recorded which). Sequencing input: whole blood. The chain joins TRBV6-2 or TRBV6-3 to TRBJ1-1; D not resolved. DNA for the CDR3: TGTGCCAGCAGTTACTCGGTTCTCGGTGAAGCTTTCTTT. This encodes CASSYSVLGEAFF.